This T cell receptor (beta chain) was profiled in a study of CD8 T cells in ankylosing spondylitis. Points from the study as a whole: CD8+ cells made up the disease-linked clones, which were relatively rare in peripheral blood. Disease-linked clones were reportedly significantly enriched in matched ankylosing spondylitis synovial fluid. Several highly homologous variants formed a TCR beta motif that appeared characteristic of ankylosing spondylitis blood. Earlier studies detected some motif variants in reactive arthritis synovial fluid and blood.

This clonotype has only a few counts. Its antigen is not identified. The CDR3 sequence is 13 residues long. The germline gives CDR1 SNHLY, CDR2 FYNNEI. V was trimmed by 8 bases and J by 9 bases, leaving 17 bases between them. Construction of TCR beta libraries was performed using quantitative 5'-RACE with molecular barcodes. TCRdb analysed the 5' RACE reads with MiXCR anew, one entry per CDR3 protein. The table records approximately 550,000 distinct CDR3 sequences, roughly 12% of them present only once. The receptor's source is a male donor with ankylosing spondylitis. Sequencing was performed on blood, either unsorted or a sorted T cell fraction (not recorded which). V and J are TRBV2 and TRBJ2-1; no reliable D call. CDR3 in DNA: TGTGCCAGCGCTACCAACTTAGTGGGTGAGCAGTTCTTC. This gives the protein CASATNLVGEQFF. The full variable domain, with the rest looked up from reference TRBV2 and TRBJ2-1, is EPEVTQTPSHQVTQMGQEVILRCVPISNHLYFYWYRQILGQKVEFLVSFYNNEISEKSEIFDDQFSVERPDGSNFTLKIRSTKLEDSAMYFCASATNLVGEQFFGPGTRLTVL.